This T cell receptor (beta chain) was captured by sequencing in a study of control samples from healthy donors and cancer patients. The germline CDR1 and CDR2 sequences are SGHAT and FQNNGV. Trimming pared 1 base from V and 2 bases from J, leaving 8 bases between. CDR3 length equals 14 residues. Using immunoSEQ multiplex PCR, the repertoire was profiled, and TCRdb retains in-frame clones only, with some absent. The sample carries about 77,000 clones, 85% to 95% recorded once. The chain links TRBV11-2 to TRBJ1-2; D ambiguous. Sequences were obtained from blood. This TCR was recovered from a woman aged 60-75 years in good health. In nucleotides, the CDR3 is TGTGCCAGCAGCTTAGCGTGGAAGAACTATGGCTACACCTTC. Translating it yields CASSLAWKNYGYTF.